This T cell receptor beta chain originates from a study of T cell clonality in common variable immunodeficiency. Caucasian heritage predominated among both patients and controls. CDR3 size: 17 residues. Trimming removed 6 bases from V and 5 bases from J; junction bases left unmatched: 10. Germline CDR1 is SGHVS and CDR2 is FNYEAQ. This clone has more than one count but fewer than ten. Its antigen is undetermined. The CDR3 end falls 3 residues outside the read, so it is completed with the germline J gene. Control and CVID samples contributed equal amounts of genomic DNA. Sequencing used immunoSEQ multiplex PCR; TCRdb keeps in-frame clones, though not all of them. The repertoire has 40,000 to 60,000 clones, none seen only once; the ten largest take about 1.8%. The study, taken as a whole, reports: CVID patient heterogeneity limited repertoire-clinical complication correlations. CVID subjects shared fewer TCRbeta clones than healthy controls did.

This clonotype was obtained from a person aged 18 to 75 in good health. The genes are TRBV7-6 and TRBJ2-1; 13 nucleotides align to TRBD2. The sequenced sample consisted of peripheral blood mononuclear cells. The DNA read from the CDR3 is TGTGCCAGCAGGCCGACCTTCGGACTAGCGGGAGACAATGAG. Protein: CASRPTFGLAGDNE. The entire CDR3 reads CASRPTFGLAGDNEQFF.